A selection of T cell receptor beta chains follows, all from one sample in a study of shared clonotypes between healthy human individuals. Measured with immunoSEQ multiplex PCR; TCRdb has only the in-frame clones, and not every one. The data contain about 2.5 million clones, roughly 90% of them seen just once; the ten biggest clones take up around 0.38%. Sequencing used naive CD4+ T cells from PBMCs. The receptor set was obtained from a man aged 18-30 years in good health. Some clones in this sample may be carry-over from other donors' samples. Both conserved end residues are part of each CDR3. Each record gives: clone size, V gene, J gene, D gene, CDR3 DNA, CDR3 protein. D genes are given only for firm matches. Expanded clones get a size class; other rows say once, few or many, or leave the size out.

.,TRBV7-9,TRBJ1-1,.,TGTGCCAGCAGCTCGGGCCCGGGACACCTCACTGAAGCTTTCTTT,CASSSGPGHLTEAFF
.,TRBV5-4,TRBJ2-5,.,TGTGCCAGCGGGCCTTACCCCGGGACCCAGTACTTC,CASGPYPGTQYF
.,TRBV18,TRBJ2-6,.,TGTGCCAGCTCCCTTGCAGGGGGGCCTGGGGCCAACGTCCTGACTTTC,CASSLAGGPGANVLTF
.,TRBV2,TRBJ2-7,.,TGTGCCAGCAGTTCTAGAAGCCCTGTCCGTGAGCAGTACTTC,CASSSRSPVREQYF
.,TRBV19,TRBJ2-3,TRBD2,TGTGCCAGTTCCTCGCTAGCGGGAGGATTGCAGTATTTT,CASSSLAGGLQYF
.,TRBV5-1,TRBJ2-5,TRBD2,TGCGCCAGCAGCTTTTTGACTAGCGGTTTCTTAGAGACCCAGTACTTC,CASSFLTSGFLETQYF
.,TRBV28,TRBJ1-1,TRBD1,TGTGCCAGCAGTTTAAGGGACAGGAAGCGCTCTGAAGCTTTCTTT,CASSLRDRKRSEAFF
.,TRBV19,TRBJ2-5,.,TGTGCCAGTAGTATAGACAGGGGTGGGACCCAGTACTTC,CASSIDRGGTQYF
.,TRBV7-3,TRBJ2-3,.,TGTGCCAGCAGCCCTAGTCAGTTCCGGGGGAATCATACAGATACGCAGTATTTT,CASSPSQFRGNHTDTQYF
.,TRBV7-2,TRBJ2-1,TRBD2,TGTGCCAGCAGCTTAGAGGCTAGCGGGATGAATCAGTTCTTC,CASSLEASGMNQFF
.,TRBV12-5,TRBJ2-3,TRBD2,TGTGCTAGTGGTTCGCTTTATAGCGGGAGTGGTGGTACGCAGTATTTT,CASGSLYSGSGGTQYF
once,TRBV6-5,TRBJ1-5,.,TGTGCCAGCAGCCGGGTCTATAATAGCAATCAGCCCCAGCATTTT,CASSRVYNSNQPQHF
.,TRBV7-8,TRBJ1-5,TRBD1,TGTGCCAGCAGCTTAGGTCGAGGGACAGGGCCTTCTTCCCAGCCCCAGCATTTT,CASSLGRGTGPSSQPQHF
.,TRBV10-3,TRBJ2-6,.,TGTGCCATCACTGCGAGAAGCAACTCTGGGGCCAACGTCCTGACTTTC,CAITARSNSGANVLTF
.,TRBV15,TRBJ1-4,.,TGTGCCACCAGCCGATCCCCCGGGGCTAATAATGAAAAACTGTTTTTT,CATSRSPGANNEKLFF
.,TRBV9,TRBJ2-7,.,TGTGCCAGCAGCCCCGGGTTACGGGTACACGAGCAGTACTTC,CASSPGLRVHEQYF
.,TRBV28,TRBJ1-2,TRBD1,TGTGCCAGCAGTTCCCCGCGGACAGGGGATTATGGCTACACCTTC,CASSSPRTGDYGYTF
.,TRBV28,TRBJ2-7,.,TGTGCCAGCCTAACGAGGGGCTCCTACGAGCAGTACTTC,CASLTRGSYEQYF
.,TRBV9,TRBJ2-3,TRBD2,TGTGCCAGCAGCGTAGTAGGGCGGGAGGGCCAGGATACGCAGTATTTT,CASSVVGREGQDTQYF
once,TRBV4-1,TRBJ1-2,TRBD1,TGCGCCAGCAGCCCCGTGGGACAGGGGCGACCTAACTATGGCTACACCTTC,CASSPVGQGRPNYGYTF
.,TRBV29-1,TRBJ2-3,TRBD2,TGCAGCGTGGGGACTAGCGATTATATCACAGATACGCAGTATTTT,CSVGTSDYITDTQYF
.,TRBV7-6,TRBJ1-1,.,TGTGCCAGCAGCCAGAAGAACTCGGAGGATCCAGGAGCTTTCTTT,CASSQKNSEDPGAFF
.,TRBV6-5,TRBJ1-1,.,TGTGCCAGCAGTGGACAACAGGGAAGGACTGAAGCTTTCTTT,CASSGQQGRTEAFF
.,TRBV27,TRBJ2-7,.,TGTGCCAGCAGTTCTCCAATTAGAGGACTCTACGAGCAGTACTTC,CASSSPIRGLYEQYF
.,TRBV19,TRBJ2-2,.,TGTGCCAGTAGACGGGAGAGCGCGACAGCTAAGAACACCGGGGAGCTGTTTTTT,CASRRESATAKNTGELFF
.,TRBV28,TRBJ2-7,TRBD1,TGTGCCAGCAGTCCCGGGACAGTGAGCTCCTACGAGCAGTACTTC,CASSPGTVSSYEQYF
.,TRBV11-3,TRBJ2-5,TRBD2,TGTGCCAGCAGCTTCTCGGGACTAGCGGGAATTGCAGAGACCCAGTACTTC,CASSFSGLAGIAETQYF
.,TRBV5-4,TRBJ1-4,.,TGTGCCAGCAGCTGGGGAGCGGGTGCAACTAATGAAAAACTGTTTTTT,CASSWGAGATNEKLFF
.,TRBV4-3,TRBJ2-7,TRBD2,TGCGCCAGCAGCCAAGTTTTGACTAGCGGTCCCTACGAGCAGTACTTC,CASSQVLTSGPYEQYF
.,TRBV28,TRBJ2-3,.,TGTGCCAGCAGTTTGTACCGTACACGCACAGATACGCAGTATTTT,CASSLYRTRTDTQYF
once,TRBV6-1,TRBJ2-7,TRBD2,TGTGCCAGCAGTGGACCGGGACTAGTGTTTGAGCAGTACTTC,CASSGPGLVFEQYF
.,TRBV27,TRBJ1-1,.,TGTGCCAGCAGAGCCCAGAATGAAGCTTTCTTT,CASRAQNEAFF
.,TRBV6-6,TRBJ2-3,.,TGTGCCAGCAGTCCGGGACTCGGATTCACAGATACGCAGTATTTT,CASSPGLGFTDTQYF
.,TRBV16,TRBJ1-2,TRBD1,TGTGCCAGCAGCCCCCGGAGGACAGGGGAGAACTATGGCTACACCTTC,CASSPRRTGENYGYTF
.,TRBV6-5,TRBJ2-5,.,TGTGCCAGCAGTTCGAATCGGGAGCAGTACTTC,CASSSNREQYF
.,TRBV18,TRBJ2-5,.,TGTGCCAGCTCACCGGGACTCGCCCAAGAGACCCAGTACTTC,CASSPGLAQETQYF
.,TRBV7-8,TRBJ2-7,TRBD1,TGTGCCAGCTCCGCCCGACAGGGGTCGGTCGAGCAGTACTTC,CASSARQGSVEQYF
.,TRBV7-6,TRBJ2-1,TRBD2,TGTGCCAGCAGCTTAGACCCGGTGCTAGCGGGAGGGGTTGGGCACAATGAGCAGTTCTTC,CASSLDPVLAGGVGHNEQFF
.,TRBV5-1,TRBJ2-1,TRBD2,TGCGCCAGCAGCTTGCCCAGACTAGCGAGCTCCTACAATGAGCAGTTCTTC,CASSLPRLASSYNEQFF
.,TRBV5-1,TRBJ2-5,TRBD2,TGCGCCAGCAGCTTGGGACAGGGGGGACTAGCGGAAGAGACCCAGTACTTC,CASSLGQGGLAEETQYF
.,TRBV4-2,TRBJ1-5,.,TGTGCCAGCTTGGACTTCCATCAGCCCCAGCATTTT,CASLDFHQPQHF
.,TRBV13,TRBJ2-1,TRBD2,TGTGCCAGCAGCCCCAGACTAGCGGGGGGCTCCATCTCTACAAATGAGCAGTTCTTC,CASSPRLAGGSISTNEQFF
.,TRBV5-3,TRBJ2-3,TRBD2,TGTGCCAGAAGCCCGACCCTTGGGGAACGGGAGGGGAACACAGATACGCAGTATTTT,CARSPTLGEREGNTDTQYF
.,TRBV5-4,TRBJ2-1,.,TGTGCCAGCAGCACGACTGGGGGCTACAATGAGCAGTTCTTC,CASSTTGGYNEQFF
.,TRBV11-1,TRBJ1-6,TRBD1,TGTGCCAGCAGCTCGTCGGGACAGGGTAATTCACCCCTCCACTTT,CASSSSGQGNSPLHF
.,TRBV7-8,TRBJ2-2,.,TGTGCCAGCAGCTTTAGGGGTCCGAACACCGGGGAGCTGTTTTTT,CASSFRGPNTGELFF
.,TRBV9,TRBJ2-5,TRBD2,TGTGCCAGCAGCGTCACAGCGGGGCGGGTTCAAGAGACCCAGTACTTC,CASSVTAGRVQETQYF